A selection of T cell receptor beta chains follows, all from one sample in a study of T cells in localized non-small cell lung cancer. Only in-frame clones appear in the TCRdb table, and some are missing; sequencing was by immunoSEQ multiplex PCR. Of 1,100 to 1,500 clones detected, about 33% appear once; the ten largest clones hold more than 15%. The specimen was lung tumor tissue, collected before any cancer treatment. Receptors originate from a man aged 40 to 69 with stage II lung adenocarcinoma. The CDR3 runs from the conserved cysteine through the conserved F or W. Each record gives: V gene, D gene, CDR3 length, clone size, J gene, CDR3 DNA, CDR3 protein. The D gene is left open where the match is weak. A clone size is listed for some rows: how often the clone was seen (once, few, many), or a class if it is expanded.

V: TRBV19
D: NA
length: 13
size: NA
J: TRBJ1-2
DNA: TGTGCCAGTAGCCCCACGGGGGGTGGAGGCTACACCTTC
CDR3: CASSPTGGGGYTF

V: TRBV25-1
D: NA
length: 17
size: NA
J: TRBJ2-2
DNA: TGTGCCAGCAGGCACGCCGGAGACAGGGGAGGGACCGGGGAGCTGTTTTTT
CDR3: CASRHAGDRGGTGELFF

V: TRBV1
D: NA
length: 16
size: NA
J: TRBJ2-5
DNA: NA
CDR3: CASSPGVASGTETQYF

V: TRBV6-8
D: NA
length: 15
size: NA
J: TRBJ1-3
DNA: TGTGCCAGCAATTCTCAGCGACACTCTGGAAACACCATATATTTT
CDR3: CASNSQRHSGNTIYF

V: TRBV4-1
D: NA
length: 13
size: NA
J: TRBJ1-1
DNA: TGCGCCAGCAGCCAGGGGACCTACACTGAAGCTTTCTTT
CDR3: CASSQGTYTEAFF

V: TRBV6-8
D: NA
length: 15
size: NA
J: TRBJ1-5
DNA: TGTGCCAGCCTAAGGCCGGGCAGACCCAATCAGCCCCAGCATTTT
CDR3: CASLRPGRPNQPQHF

V: TRBV30
D: NA
length: 15
size: NA
J: TRBJ2-1
DNA: TGTGCCTGGAGTGACGGGACTCTTCCCTACCTTGAGCAGTTCTTC
CDR3: CAWSDGTLPYLEQFF

V: TRBV9
D: NA
length: 12
size: few
J: TRBJ2-1
DNA: TGTGCCAGCAGTCCGGGGCCAGGAGACCAGTTCTTC
CDR3: CASSPGPGDQFF

V: TRBV6-8
D: TRBD1
length: 13
size: NA
J: TRBJ2-7
DNA: TGTGCCAGCAGACCCGACAGGGGGCTAGAGCAGTACTTC
CDR3: CASRPDRGLEQYF

V: TRBV11-3
D: NA
length: 15
size: NA
J: TRBJ1-4
DNA: TGTGCCAGCAGCCAATCCCAGCAGACTAATGAAAAACTGTTTTTT
CDR3: CASSQSQQTNEKLFF

V: TRBV18
D: TRBD1
length: 13
size: NA
J: TRBJ1-1
DNA: TGTGCCAGCTCAGCGGGGGACAGGCGTGAAGCTTTCTTT
CDR3: CASSAGDRREAFF

V: TRBV30
D: NA
length: 14
size: few
J: TRBJ1-2
DNA: TGTGCCTGGAGTCCCGACGGAGGTCGACTGGGCTACACCTTC
CDR3: CAWSPDGGRLGYTF

V: TRBV15
D: NA
length: 15
size: few
J: TRBJ2-7
DNA: TGTGCCACCAGCAGAGATCCAGCTAGCTCCTACGAGCAGTACTTC
CDR3: CATSRDPASSYEQYF

V: TRBV15
D: NA
length: 14
size: NA
J: TRBJ1-2
DNA: TGTGCCACCAGCAGAGAAAGGGAGACGGGCGGCTACACCTTC
CDR3: CATSRERETGGYTF

V: TRBV18
D: TRBD2
length: 15
size: NA
J: TRBJ2-2
DNA: TGTGCCAGCTCAAAGAGCGGGAGAGGCACCGGGGAGCTGTTTTTT
CDR3: CASSKSGRGTGELFF

V: TRBV15
D: NA
length: 15
size: NA
J: TRBJ1-4
DNA: TGTGCCACCAGCAGACCGGGCCTCCTCGGGGAAAAACTGTTTTTT
CDR3: CATSRPGLLGEKLFF

V: TRBV29-1
D: NA
length: 13
size: NA
J: TRBJ2-5
DNA: TGCAGCGTTGACAGGGGCATCCAAGAGACCCAGTACTTC
CDR3: CSVDRGIQETQYF

V: TRBV19
D: TRBD2
length: 14
size: NA
J: TRBJ2-7
DNA: TGTGCCAGTAGCTCCCTAGCGGGAGGTTACGAGCAGTACTTC
CDR3: CASSSLAGGYEQYF

V: TRBV29-1
D: NA
length: 13
size: NA
J: TRBJ1-3
DNA: TGCAGCGTTGAGGGGACCACACGAAACACCATATATTTT
CDR3: CSVEGTTRNTIYF

V: TRBV18
D: TRBD2
length: 14
size: NA
J: TRBJ2-7
DNA: TGTGCCAGCTCACCTCCGGGGGGAGAGTACGAGCAGTACTTC
CDR3: CASSPPGGEYEQYF

V: TRBV9
D: NA
length: 13
size: few
J: TRBJ2-5
DNA: TGTGCCAGCAGCCTCGGGGGCCAAGAGACCCAGTACTTC
CDR3: CASSLGGQETQYF

V: TRBV29-1
D: NA
length: 13
size: NA
J: TRBJ2-2
DNA: TGCAGCGTTGGAACATTGGGCACCGGGGAGCTGTTTTTT
CDR3: CSVGTLGTGELFF

V: TRBV14
D: NA
length: 13
size: NA
J: TRBJ1-5
DNA: TGTGCCAGCAGCAAAGGGGTAAATCAGCCCCAGCATTTT
CDR3: CASSKGVNQPQHF

V: TRBV12-5
D: TRBD2
length: 18
size: few
J: TRBJ2-4
DNA: TGTGCTAGTGGCCCAACGCTAGCGGGAGGGGATCTGAAAAACATTCAGTACTTC
CDR3: CASGPTLAGGDLKNIQYF

V: TRBV11-3
D: TRBD2
length: 16
size: NA
J: TRBJ2-1
DNA: TGTGCCAGCAGCGAAATTGCCACTAGCGGGAGAAATGAGCAGTTCTTC
CDR3: CASSEIATSGRNEQFF

V: TRBV19
D: NA
length: 16
size: NA
J: TRBJ1-1
DNA: TGTGCCAGTAGTAAAGACCCCCAGTGGCAGGGGACTGAAGCTTTCTTT
CDR3: CASSKDPQWQGTEAFF

V: TRBV6-8
D: NA
length: 12
size: medium-sized
J: TRBJ2-7
DNA: TGTGCCAGCAGAATATCAGGTTCCGAGCAGTACTTC
CDR3: CASRISGSEQYF

V: TRBV19
D: NA
length: 16
size: NA
J: TRBJ1-4
DNA: TGTGCCAGTAGTATAGCCAGGTGGGGAACTAATGAAAAACTGTTTTTT
CDR3: CASSIARWGTNEKLFF

V: TRBV11-3
D: TRBD2
length: 15
size: NA
J: TRBJ2-1
DNA: TGTGCCAGCAGCTCGAGCGGGAGTATCTACAATGAGCAGTTCTTC
CDR3: CASSSSGSIYNEQFF

V: TRBV11-3
D: NA
length: 14
size: NA
J: TRBJ1-3
DNA: TGTGCCAGCAGCCCCCAGGAGTCTGGAAACACCATATATTTT
CDR3: CASSPQESGNTIYF

V: TRBV4-1
D: NA
length: 12
size: NA
J: TRBJ1-2
DNA: TGCGCCAGCAGCCAGTCATGGGGGGATTTAACCTTC
CDR3: CASSQSWGDLTF

V: TRBV11-3
D: TRBD1
length: 15
size: NA
J: TRBJ1-3
DNA: TGTGCCAGCAGCTCACGGACAGGCTCTGGAAACACCATATATTTT
CDR3: CASSSRTGSGNTIYF

V: TRBV9
D: NA
length: 15
size: NA
J: TRBJ2-2
DNA: TGTGCCAGCAGTAAGGACAGTTCGAACACCGGGGAGCTGTTTTTT
CDR3: CASSKDSSNTGELFF

V: TRBV19
D: NA
length: 13
size: NA
J: TRBJ1-4
DNA: TGTGCCAGTAGTATTTTAATGACGGGGCAACTGTTTTTT
CDR3: CASSILMTGQLFF

V: TRBV11-3
D: NA
length: 15
size: NA
J: TRBJ2-2
DNA: TGTGCCAGCAGCCAAGCTGGTGGGGGCACCGGGGAGCTGTTTTTT
CDR3: CASSQAGGGTGELFF

V: TRBV19
D: NA
length: 13
size: NA
J: TRBJ2-3
DNA: TGTGCCAGTAAAAGAGGAGGCACAGATACGCAGTATTTT
CDR3: CASKRGGTDTQYF

V: TRBV6-8
D: NA
length: 16
size: medium-sized
J: TRBJ2-7
DNA: TGTGCCAGCAGTCATGGGGGTCCTCCAAGCGCCTACGAGCAGTACTTC
CDR3: CASSHGGPPSAYEQYF

V: TRBV29-1
D: TRBD2
length: 14
size: NA
J: TRBJ2-3
DNA: TGCAGCGCTACGAAAGGTGGGGGGGTAGATACGCAGTATTTT
CDR3: CSATKGGGVDTQYF

V: TRBV11-3
D: NA
length: 15
size: medium-sized
J: TRBJ2-5
DNA: TGTGCCAGCAGCTCGACCGGGACTTATCAAGAGACCCAGTACTTC
CDR3: CASSSTGTYQETQYF

V: TRBV9
D: NA
length: 13
size: medium-sized
J: TRBJ2-1
DNA: TGTGCCAGCAGCCTGGACAGTTACAATGAGCAGTTCTTC
CDR3: CASSLDSYNEQFF

V: TRBV29-1
D: NA
length: 12
size: NA
J: TRBJ2-1
DNA: TGCAGCGTAACTAGTCCCCACAATGAGCAGTTCTTC
CDR3: CSVTSPHNEQFF

V: TRBV7-6
D: NA
length: 14
size: NA
J: TRBJ1-1
DNA: TGTGCCAGCAGCTTAGGGGCCAGGGCGGCTGAAGCTTTCTTT
CDR3: CASSLGARAAEAFF

V: TRBV11-3
D: TRBD1
length: 14
size: NA
J: TRBJ2-7
DNA: TGTGCCAGCAGCCTAGACAGGGTTTCCTACGAGCAGTACTTC
CDR3: CASSLDRVSYEQYF

V: TRBV19
D: NA
length: 13
size: NA
J: TRBJ2-3
DNA: TGTGCCAGTAGGGCTAGCGCGACAGATACGCAGTATTTT
CDR3: CASRASATDTQYF

V: TRBV6-8
D: TRBD1
length: 15
size: few
J: TRBJ1-1
DNA: TGTGCCAGCAGTCCGACAGGGGGAGATCGCACTGAAGCTTTCTTT
CDR3: CASSPTGGDRTEAFF

V: TRBV18
D: NA
length: 14
size: once
J: TRBJ2-6
DNA: TGTGCCAGCTCACCAGGGGGTGGGGCCAACGTCCTGACTTTC
CDR3: CASSPGGGANVLTF

V: TRBV29-1
D: NA
length: 12
size: large
J: TRBJ2-7
DNA: TGCAGTGTAGCCATTGTGGGTGGCGAGCAGTACTTC
CDR3: CSVAIVGGEQYF

V: TRBV6-8
D: TRBD2
length: 13
size: NA
J: TRBJ2-5
DNA: TGTGCCAGCAGACTAGCGATCCAAGAGACCCAGTACTTC
CDR3: CASRLAIQETQYF

V: TRBV19
D: NA
length: 15
size: NA
J: TRBJ2-2
DNA: TGTGCCAGTAGTACCTATCAGCGAAACACCGGGGAGCTGTTTTTT
CDR3: CASSTYQRNTGELFF

V: TRBV29-1
D: NA
length: 12
size: few
J: TRBJ2-5
DNA: TGCAGCGGAGCGGTGAACCAAGAGACCCAGTACTTC
CDR3: CSGAVNQETQYF

V: TRBV10-2
D: TRBD1
length: 14
size: NA
J: TRBJ1-1
DNA: TGCGCCAGCAGTGAGTTATTGGGACAGGTTGAAGCTTTCTTT
CDR3: CASSELLGQVEAFF

V: TRBV11-3
D: NA
length: 15
size: NA
J: TRBJ2-3
DNA: TGTGCCAGCAGCTTAGGCCGGACTAGCACAGATACGCAGTATTTT
CDR3: CASSLGRTSTDTQYF

V: TRBV6-7
D: TRBD2
length: 13
size: few
J: TRBJ2-7
DNA: TGTGCCAGCACCGGGACTAGCTCCTACGAGCAGTACTTC
CDR3: CASTGTSSYEQYF

V: TRBV29-1
D: NA
length: 12
size: NA
J: TRBJ1-4
DNA: TGCAGCGCCGCCGTGGTTAATGAAAAACTGTTTTTT
CDR3: CSAAVVNEKLFF

V: TRBV15
D: NA
length: 14
size: few
J: TRBJ1-2
DNA: TGTGCCACCGGGTCGGGGAGGGGAGCGTATGGCTACACCTTC
CDR3: CATGSGRGAYGYTF

V: TRBV11-3
D: NA
length: 14
size: NA
J: TRBJ1-1
DNA: TGTGCCAGCAGCCAGGTTACAACGAACACTGAAGCTTTCTTT
CDR3: CASSQVTTNTEAFF

V: TRBV1
D: NA
length: 13
size: NA
J: TRBJ2-1
DNA: TGCGCCAGCAGCCAGTCGGGACTAAGTGAGCAGTTCTTC
CDR3: CASSQSGLSEQFF

V: TRBV19
D: TRBD1
length: 12
size: NA
J: TRBJ1-2
DNA: TGTGCCAGTAGTATGACAGGGAATAACTACACCTTC
CDR3: CASSMTGNNYTF

V: TRBV30
D: NA
length: 14
size: NA
J: TRBJ2-6
DNA: TGTGCCTGGACAGAGGTCTCTGGGGCCAACGTCCTGACTTTC
CDR3: CAWTEVSGANVLTF

V: TRBV11-3
D: TRBD1
length: 15
size: NA
J: TRBJ1-3
DNA: TGTGCCAGCAGCTCGGGACAGAATTTCGGAAACACCATATATTTT
CDR3: CASSSGQNFGNTIYF